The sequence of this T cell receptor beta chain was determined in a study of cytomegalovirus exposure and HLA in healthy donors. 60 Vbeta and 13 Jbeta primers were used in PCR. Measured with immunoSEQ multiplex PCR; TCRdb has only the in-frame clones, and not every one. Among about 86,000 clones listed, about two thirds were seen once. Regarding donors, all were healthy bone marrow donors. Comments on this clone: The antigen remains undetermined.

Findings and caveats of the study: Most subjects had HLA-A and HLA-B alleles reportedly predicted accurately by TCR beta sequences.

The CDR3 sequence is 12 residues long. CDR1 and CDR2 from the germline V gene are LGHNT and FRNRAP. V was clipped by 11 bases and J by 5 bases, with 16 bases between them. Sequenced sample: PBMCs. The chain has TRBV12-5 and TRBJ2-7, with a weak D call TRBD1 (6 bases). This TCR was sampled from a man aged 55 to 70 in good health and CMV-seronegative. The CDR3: CARYRDDHEQYF. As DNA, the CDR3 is TGTGCTCGCTACAGGGACGACCACGAGCAGTACTTC. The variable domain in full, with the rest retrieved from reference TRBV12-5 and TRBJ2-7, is DARVTQTPRHKVTEMGQEVTMRCQPILGHNTVFWYRQTMMQGLELLAYFRNRAPLDDSGMPKDRFSAEMPDATLATLKIQPSEPRDSAVYFCARYRDDHEQYFGPGTRLTVT.